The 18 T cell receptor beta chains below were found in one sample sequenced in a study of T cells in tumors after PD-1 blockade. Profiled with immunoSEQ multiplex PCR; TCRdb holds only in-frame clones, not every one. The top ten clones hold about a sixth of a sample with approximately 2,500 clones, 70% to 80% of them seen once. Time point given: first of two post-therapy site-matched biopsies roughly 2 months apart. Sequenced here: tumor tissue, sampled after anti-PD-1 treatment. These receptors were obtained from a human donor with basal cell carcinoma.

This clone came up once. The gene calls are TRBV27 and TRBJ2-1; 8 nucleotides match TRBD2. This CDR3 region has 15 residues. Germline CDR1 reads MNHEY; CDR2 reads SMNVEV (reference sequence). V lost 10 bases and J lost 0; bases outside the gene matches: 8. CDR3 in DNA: TGTGCCAACGGCACCGGGGGGGCCTCCTACAATGAGCAGTTCTTC. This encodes CANGTGGASYNEQFF.

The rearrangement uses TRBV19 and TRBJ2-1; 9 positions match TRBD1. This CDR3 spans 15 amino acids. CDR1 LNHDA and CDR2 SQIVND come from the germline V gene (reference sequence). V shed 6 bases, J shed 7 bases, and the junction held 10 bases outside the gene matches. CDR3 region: CASRQGAFGGNEQFF. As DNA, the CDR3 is TGTGCCAGTAGACAGGGGGCTTTTGGGGGTAATGAGCAGTTCTTC.

The CDR3 reads CASSITRGAGNEQFF. CDR3 nucleotides: TGTGCCAGTAGTATTACGAGGGGGGCGGGTAATGAGCAGTTCTTC. The chain uses TRBV19 and TRBJ2-1; D possibly uses TRBD1 or TRBD2 (6 bases each). CDR1 and CDR2 from the germline V gene are LNHDA and SQIVND (reference sequence). V shed 3 bases and J shed 7 bases, with 16 bases lying between them. This CDR3 is built from 15 residues.

The CDR3 region has the DNA TGTGCCAGCAGCTCTGCAGAAAACATTCAGTACTTC. It codes for CASSSAENIQYF. V is TRBV13 and J is TRBJ2-4, with D hard to call. Germline CDR1 and CDR2: PRHDT and FYEKMQ (reference sequence). The ends were cut back, 4 bases at V and 5 bases at J, with 6 bases in the middle. The CDR3 contains 12 residues.

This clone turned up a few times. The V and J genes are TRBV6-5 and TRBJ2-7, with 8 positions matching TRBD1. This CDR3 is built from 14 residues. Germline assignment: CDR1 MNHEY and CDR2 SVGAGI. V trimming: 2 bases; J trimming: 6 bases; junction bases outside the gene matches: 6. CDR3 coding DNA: TGTGCCAGCAGTTACGGGCAGGGGGCAGGCGAGCAGTACTTC. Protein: CASSYGQGAGEQYF.

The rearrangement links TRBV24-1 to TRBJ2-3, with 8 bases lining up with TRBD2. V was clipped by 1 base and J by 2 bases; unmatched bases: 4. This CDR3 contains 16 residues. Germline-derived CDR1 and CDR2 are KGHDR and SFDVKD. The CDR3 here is CATSDFQRGLTDTQYF. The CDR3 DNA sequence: TGTGCCACCAGTGATTTTCAGCGGGGGCTCACAGATACGCAGTATTTT.

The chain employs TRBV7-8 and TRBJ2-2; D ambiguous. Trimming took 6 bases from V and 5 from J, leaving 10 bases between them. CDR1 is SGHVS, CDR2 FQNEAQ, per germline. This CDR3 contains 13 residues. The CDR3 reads CASSLEQTGELFF. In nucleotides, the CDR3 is TGTGCCAGCAGTCTCGAACAGACCGGGGAGCTGTTTTTT.

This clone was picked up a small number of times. DNA for the CDR3: TGTGCCAGCAGTCTCACGGGGGTGTTGAACCAAGAGACCCAGTACTTC. Translated, it gives CASSLTGVLNQETQYF. This rearrangement joins TRBV5-6 to TRBJ2-5, with D possibly TRBD2 on 6 matching bases. V was clipped by 5 bases and J by 0 bases, with 17 bases between them. CDR3 size: 16 residues. Germline V lookup: CDR1 SGHDT, CDR2 YYEEEE.

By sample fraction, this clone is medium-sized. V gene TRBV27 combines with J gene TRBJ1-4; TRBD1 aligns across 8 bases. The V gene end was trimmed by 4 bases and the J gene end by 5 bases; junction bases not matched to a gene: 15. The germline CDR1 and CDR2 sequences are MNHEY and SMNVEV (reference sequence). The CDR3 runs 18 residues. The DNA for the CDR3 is TGTGCCAGCAGTTCCACTACGCGGACAGGGACAGAGAATGAAAAACTGTTTTTT. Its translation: CASSSTTRTGTENEKLFF.

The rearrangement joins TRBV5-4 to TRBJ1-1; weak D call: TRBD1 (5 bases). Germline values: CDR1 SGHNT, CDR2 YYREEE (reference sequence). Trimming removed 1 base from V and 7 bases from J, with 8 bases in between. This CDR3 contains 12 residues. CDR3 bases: TGTGCCAGCAGCTTGCGGCAGGGTGAAGCTTTCTTT. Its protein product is CASSLRQGEAFF.

CDR3 nucleotides: TGTGCCAGCAGTGGGACCTCCTACGAGCAGTACTTC. Amino acids: CASSGTSYEQYF. This rearrangement joins TRBV2 to TRBJ2-7, with no clear D. The V gene lost 4 bases and the J gene lost 0 bases, with 4 bases spanning the gap. Germline CDR1 reads SNHLY; CDR2 reads FYNNEI. This CDR3 has 12 residues.

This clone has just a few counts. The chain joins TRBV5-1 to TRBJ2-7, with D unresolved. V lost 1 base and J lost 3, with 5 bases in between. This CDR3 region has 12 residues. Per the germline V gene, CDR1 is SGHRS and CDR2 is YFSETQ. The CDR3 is CASSLNYYEQYF. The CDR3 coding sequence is TGCGCCAGCAGCTTGAATTACTACGAGCAGTACTTC.

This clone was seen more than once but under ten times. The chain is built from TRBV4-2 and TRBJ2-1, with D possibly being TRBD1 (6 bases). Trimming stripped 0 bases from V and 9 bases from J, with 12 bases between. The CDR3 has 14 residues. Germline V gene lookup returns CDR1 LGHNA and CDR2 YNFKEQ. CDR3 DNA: TGTGCCAGCAGCCAAGAGCTCCGAGGGGGTGAGCAGTTCTTC. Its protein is CASSQELRGGEQFF.

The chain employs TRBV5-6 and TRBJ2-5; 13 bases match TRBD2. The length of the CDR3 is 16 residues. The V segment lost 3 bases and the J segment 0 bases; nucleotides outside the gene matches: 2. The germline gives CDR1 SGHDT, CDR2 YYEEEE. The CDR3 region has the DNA TGTGCCAGCAGCTCGGGACTAGCGGGGAACCAAGAGACCCAGTACTTC. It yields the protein CASSSGLAGNQETQYF.

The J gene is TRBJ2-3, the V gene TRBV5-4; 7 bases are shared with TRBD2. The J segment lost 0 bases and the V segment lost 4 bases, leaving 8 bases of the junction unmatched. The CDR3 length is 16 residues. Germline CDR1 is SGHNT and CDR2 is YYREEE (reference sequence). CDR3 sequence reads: CASSPGLVSSTDTQYF. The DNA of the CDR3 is TGTGCCAGCAGCCCCGGACTAGTCAGCAGCACAGATACGCAGTATTTT.

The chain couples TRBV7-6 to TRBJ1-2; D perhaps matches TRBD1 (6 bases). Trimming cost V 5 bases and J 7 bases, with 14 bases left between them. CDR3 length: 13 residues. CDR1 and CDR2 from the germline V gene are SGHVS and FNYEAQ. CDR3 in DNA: TGTGCCAGCAGCCTATCAGGGGATGCTGGCTACACCTTC. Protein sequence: CASSLSGDAGYTF. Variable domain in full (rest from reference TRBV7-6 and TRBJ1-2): GAGVSQSPRYKVTKRGQDVALRCDPISGHVSLYWYRQALGQGPEFLTYFNYEAQQDKSGLPNDRFSAERPEGSISTLTIQRTEQRDSAMYRCASSLSGDAGYTFGSGTRLTVV.

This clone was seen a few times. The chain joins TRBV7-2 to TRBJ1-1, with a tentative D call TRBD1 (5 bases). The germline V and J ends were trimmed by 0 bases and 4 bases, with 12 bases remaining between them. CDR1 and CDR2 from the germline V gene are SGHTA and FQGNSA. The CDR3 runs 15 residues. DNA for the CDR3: TGTGCCAGCAGCTTAGCGGGGTTGGGGGGCACTGAAGCTTTCTTT. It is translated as CASSLAGLGGTEAFF.

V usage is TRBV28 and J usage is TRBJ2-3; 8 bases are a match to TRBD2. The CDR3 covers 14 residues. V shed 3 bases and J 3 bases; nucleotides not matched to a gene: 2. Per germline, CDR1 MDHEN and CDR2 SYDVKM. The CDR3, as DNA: TGTGCCAGCAGTTTTGTAGCGGGGACAGATACGCAGTATTTT. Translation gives CASSFVAGTDTQYF.